These T cell receptor beta chains were read from a single sample in a study of patients and donors after allogeneic stem cell transplantation. TCRdb analysed the RT-PCR reads with MiXCR anew, one entry per CDR3 protein. The profile shows about 160,000 distinct CDR3 sequences, over 25% of them singletons. The sequencing sample was made of blood, either unsorted or a sorted T cell fraction (not recorded which). These receptors all come from a human donor who was either an allogeneic HSCT recipient or a stem cell or donor lymphocyte infusion donor (not recorded which). It is not recorded whose cells these are; they may come from a transplant donor. CDR3s include the opening cysteine and the closing phenylalanine or tryptophan. A D gene is named only where the DNA matches it firmly. Expanded clones get a size class; other rows say once, few or many, or leave the size out.

v_gene	abundance	j_gene	d_gene	CDR3aa	CDR3nt
TRBV29-1	-	TRBJ1-5	TRBD1	CSARTGWNQPQHF	TGCAGCGCCCGGACAGGGTGGAATCAGCCCCAGCATTTT
TRBV7-6	-	TRBJ2-3	TRBD2	CASSSLAGGPPDTQYF	TGTGCCAGCAGCTCTTTAGCGGGAGGGCCGCCAGATACGCAGTATTTT
TRBV5-1	-	TRBJ1-5	TRBD1	CASSPGQGSYNQPQHF	TGCGCCAGCAGCCCAGGACAGGGGAGTTACAATCAGCCCCAGCATTTT
TRBV6-5	-	TRBJ1-2	TRBD1	CASSDHLGTGDGYTF	TGTGCCAGCAGTGACCATCTTGGGACAGGGGATGGCTACACCTTC
TRBV7-9	few	TRBJ1-1	-	CASSSPSRNTEAFF	TGTGCCAGCAGCTCCCCATCTAGGAACACTGAAGCTTTCTTT
TRBV4-1	few	TRBJ1-5	-	CASSQNLNQPQHF	TGCGCCAGCAGCCAAAACCTGAATCAGCCCCAGCATTTT
TRBV9	few	TRBJ1-1	-	CASSAQLRTEAFF	TGTGCCAGCAGCGCCCAGTTGAGGACTGAAGCTTTCTTT
TRBV28	few	TRBJ1-2	TRBD1	CASSLGQGGSYGYTF	TGTGCCAGCAGTCTCGGACAGGGCGGGAGCTATGGCTACACCTTC
TRBV6-5	few	TRBJ2-7	TRBD1	CASSYSTGPHEQYF	TGTGCCAGCAGTTACTCGACAGGGCCCCACGAGCAGTACTTC
TRBV9	-	TRBJ1-1	-	CASQPGISTEAFF	TGTGCCAGCCAACCAGGCATCTCCACTGAAGCTTTCTTT
TRBV7-9	few	TRBJ2-1	-	CASSPPGPEQFF	TGTGCCAGCAGCCCACCGGGGCCTGAGCAGTTCTTC
TRBV6-5	-	TRBJ2-5	-	CASRITRGGQETQYF	TGTGCCAGCAGGATAACTAGGGGCGGCCAAGAGACCCAGTACTTC
TRBV20-1	few	TRBJ1-5	TRBD1	CSGMTGGGREPQHF	TGCAGTGGGATGACAGGGGGTGGCAGGGAGCCCCAGCATTTT
TRBV27	once	TRBJ2-4	-	CASSPVSDSLKAKNIQYF	TGTGCCAGCAGTCCAGTGTCGGACTCGCTGAAAGCCAAAAACATTCAGTACTTC
TRBV4-2	-	TRBJ1-2	-	CASSQERAGNYGYTF	TGTGCCAGCAGCCAAGAAAGGGCCGGGAACTATGGCTACACCTTC
TRBV5-1	-	TRBJ2-5	TRBD2	CASSEGTSGLETQYF	TGCGCCAGCAGCGAAGGGACTAGCGGGCTCGAGACCCAGTACTTC
TRBV10-3	-	TRBJ1-1	-	CAISVQGGTNTEAFF	TGTGCCATCAGTGTCCAGGGAGGGACGAACACTGAAGCTTTCTTT
TRBV20-1	-	TRBJ2-2	-	CSAREGTENTGELFF	TGCAGTGCTAGAGAGGGGACGGAGAACACCGGGGAGCTGTTTTTT
TRBV11-2	-	TRBJ2-1	-	CASSLVVELLNEQFF	TGTGCCAGCAGCCTAGTGGTAGAGTTACTCAATGAGCAGTTCTTC
TRBV6-6	-	TRBJ1-5	-	CASSYWVSPSPKPQHF	TGTGCCAGCAGTTATTGGGTGAGTCCAAGTCCTAAGCCCCAGCATTTT
TRBV4-3	-	TRBJ2-4	-	CASSQMWGLGDIQYF	TGCGCCAGCAGCCAAATGTGGGGGCTAGGGGACATTCAGTACTTC
TRBV5-8	many	TRBJ2-7	-	CASSPQGASYEQYF	TGTGCCAGCAGCCCCCAGGGCGCTTCCTACGAGCAGTACTTC
TRBV5-1	-	TRBJ1-1	TRBD1	CASSLGTGAVAFF	TGCGCCAGCAGCTTGGGGACAGGGGCCGTAGCTTTCTTT
TRBV7-2	few	TRBJ2-5	-	CASSLEVAGGQETQYF	TGTGCCAGCAGCTTAGAAGTGGCAGGGGGGCAAGAGACCCAGTACTTC
TRBV28	-	TRBJ2-3	TRBD2	CASSLGTPLLAGIKDTQYF	TGTGCCAGCAGTTTAGGTACCCCGTTACTAGCGGGAATAAAAGATACGCAGTATTTT
TRBV27	-	TRBJ2-7	-	CASSHTGYEQYF	TGTGCCAGCAGCCATACAGGTTACGAGCAGTACTTC
TRBV15	-	TRBJ1-2	-	CATSRDTEEGGYTF	TGTGCCACCAGCAGAGATACAGAAGAGGGCGGCTACACCTTC